Sequencing of this T cell receptor beta chain was carried out in a study of identical twins. Study-wide results and limits: Twin pairs' shared out-of-frame alpha sequences were enriched in low generation probability. Monozygotic twin pairs showed more out-of-frame TCR alpha sharing than models estimated.

TCRdb re-called the 5' RACE reads through MiXCR, storing one row per CDR3 protein. The table records under 1 million distinct CDR3 sequences, roughly an eighth of them present only once. Germline-derived CDR1 and CDR2 are DFQATT and SNEGSKA (reference sequence). Trimming took off 3 bases at V and 5 bases at J, with 14 bases between the two ends. The length of the CDR3 is 14 residues. On this clonotype itself: Its antigen is still unknown.

Healthy Caucasians alone served as donors. This sample was shared with a second study, whose subject was yellow fever vaccine responses in identical twins. Per that paper: Each twin's T cell response to the vaccine was reported to look partly convergent and partly personalized.

What was sequenced was PBMCs. The J gene is TRBJ2-4, the V gene TRBV20-1; D tentatively reads TRBD1 or TRBD2 (5 bases each). This sequence originates from a woman younger than 30 in good health. The CDR3 DNA reads as TGCAGTGCTAGCCGGGGCCCCGGCCAAAACATTCAGTACTTC. Translated, it gives CSASRGPGQNIQYF.